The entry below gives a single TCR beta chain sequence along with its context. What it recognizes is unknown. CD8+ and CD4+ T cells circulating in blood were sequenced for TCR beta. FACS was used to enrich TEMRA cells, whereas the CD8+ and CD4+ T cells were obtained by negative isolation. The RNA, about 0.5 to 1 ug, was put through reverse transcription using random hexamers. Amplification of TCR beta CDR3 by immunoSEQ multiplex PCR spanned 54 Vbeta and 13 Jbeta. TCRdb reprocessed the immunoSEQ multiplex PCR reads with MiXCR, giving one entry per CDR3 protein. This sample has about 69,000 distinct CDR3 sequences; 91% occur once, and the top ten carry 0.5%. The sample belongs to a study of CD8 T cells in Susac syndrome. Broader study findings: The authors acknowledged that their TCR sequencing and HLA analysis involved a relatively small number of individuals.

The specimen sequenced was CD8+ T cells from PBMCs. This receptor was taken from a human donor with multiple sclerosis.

CDR3 coding DNA: TGTGCCAGCAGCTCACATTCCAGGACGAGCTCCTACAATGAGCAGTTCTTC. This sequence encodes CASSSHSRTSSYNEQFF. The V and J genes are TRBV7-3 and TRBJ2-1; D unclear. The germline V and J ends were trimmed by 4 bases and 0 bases, with 16 bases remaining between them. The CDR3 has 17 amino acids. Germline CDR1 reads SGHTA; CDR2 reads FQGTGA.